This TCR beta chain stems from a study of blood T cell repertoires in COVID-19 (dated by TCRdb to about 2020). About the investigation overall: Samples covering the acute and convalescent phases of COVID-19 were provided by collaborators in the United States, Italy and Spain. The material from the prospective study consisted of cDNA or gDNA derived from T cells, B-cell-depleted T cells, or PBMCs. Deeply sampled blood TCRbeta repertoires from subjects exposed to, actively infected with, or recovered from COVID-19 were included in the dataset. A freely available public database, intended as a resource for researchers studying the immune response to SARS-CoV-2, is where the repertoires were released. The samples were drawn from the first 160 participants of the ongoing ImmuneRACE study and from some 1,300 subjects provided by 6 global collaborators. A de-identified subject ID, COVID-19 status, age in years and sex were almost always included in the sample metadata. Where available, HLA class I and class II types were taken from metadata supplied by the sample provider and were not determined by assay-based typing.

In regard to this clone: Its target antigen remains unknown. One base away there is no much larger clone; base qualities are not given.

The collaborating institutions used their own protocols to collect whole blood in K2EDTA tubes. For TCRbeta analysis, collaborator samples were shipped as frozen whole blood, as isolated PBMCs, or as DNA extracted from either sample type. What the authors observed across the whole study: The quantity of clinical and demographic metadata differed by source and by participant and was supplied without curation.

Unmatched junction bases come to 6, with V trimmed by 1 base and J by 7 bases. For CDR1 and CDR2, the germline V gene (reference sequence) lists LNHDA and SQIVND. From the cysteine through the phenylalanine, the CDR3 covers 16 amino acids. Only CDR3 DNA remains: 48 bases, in frame from the first base. The immunoSEQ Assay, a bias-controlled multiplex PCR, was used to amplify TCRbeta CDR3 regions from genomic DNA. The authors' analysis ran thus. Nucleated cell counts per sample were estimated from amplification of reference gene primers within the assay. Sequence reads were collapsed and filtered to measure the absolute abundance of every unique TCRbeta CDR3 rearrangement. Productive Simpson clonality was computed per sample as the square root of Simpson's diversity index over productive rearrangements. The table comes from immuneACCESS by way of TCRdb, which keeps in-frame sequences with V and J called. Part of the clones is missing from these tables; in studies checked, under half for an unresolved V gene and the rest for unknown reasons. That table furnishes V, J and clone size, whereas the DNA furnished D and trimming. The sample table shows about 77,000 clones, and about nine tenths are seen once. 6% to 7.5% of the sample belongs to the ten largest clones.

The sequence was collected from a woman of 80 years or more with acute or convalescent COVID-19. Material: peripheral blood. The V and J genes are TRBV19 and TRBJ2-3; the junction holds 12 bases that match TRBD2. The CDR3 protein sequence reads: CASSIASGRAINTQYF. The DNA sequence reads TGTGCCAGTAGTATAGCTAGCGGGAGGGCCATAAATACGCAGTATTTT.